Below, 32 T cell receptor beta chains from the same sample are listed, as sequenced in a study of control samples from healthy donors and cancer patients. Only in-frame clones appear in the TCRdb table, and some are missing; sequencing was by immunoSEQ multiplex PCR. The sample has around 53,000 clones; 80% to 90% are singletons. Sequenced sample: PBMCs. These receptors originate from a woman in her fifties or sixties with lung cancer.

CDR3 DNA sequence: TGTGCCAGCAGCCCAGACCTGGGAGTGGCGGAAAAACTGTTTTTT. It specifies CASSPDLGVAEKLFF. This sequence joins TRBV9 and TRBJ1-4; D gene unclear. V gave up 4 bases and J gave up 8 bases, with 18 bases separating them. Germline V gives CDR1 SGDLS, CDR2 YYNGEE. The CDR3 contains 15 residues.

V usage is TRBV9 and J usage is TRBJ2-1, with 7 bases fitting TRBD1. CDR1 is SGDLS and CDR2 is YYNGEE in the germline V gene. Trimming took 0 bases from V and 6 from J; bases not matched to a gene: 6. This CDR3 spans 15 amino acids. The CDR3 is CASSVADNRGNEQFF. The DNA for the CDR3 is TGTGCCAGCAGCGTAGCCGATAACAGGGGCAATGAGCAGTTCTTC. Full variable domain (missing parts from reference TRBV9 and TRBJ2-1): DSGVTQTPKHLITATGQRVTLRCSPRSGDLSVYWYQQSLDQGLQFLIQYYNGEERAKGNILERFSAQQFPDLHSELNLSSLELGDSALYFCASSVADNRGNEQFFGPGTRLTVL.

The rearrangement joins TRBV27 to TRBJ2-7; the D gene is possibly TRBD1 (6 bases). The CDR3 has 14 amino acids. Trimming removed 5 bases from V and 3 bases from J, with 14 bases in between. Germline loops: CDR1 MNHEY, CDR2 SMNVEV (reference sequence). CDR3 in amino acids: CASSPLGQGYEQYF. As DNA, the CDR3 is TGTGCCAGCAGTCCCCTGGGACAAGGCTACGAGCAGTACTTC.

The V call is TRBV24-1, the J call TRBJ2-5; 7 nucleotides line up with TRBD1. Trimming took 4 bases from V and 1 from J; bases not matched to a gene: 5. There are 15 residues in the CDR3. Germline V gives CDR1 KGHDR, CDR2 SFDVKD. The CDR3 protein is CATSEPGQVQETQYF. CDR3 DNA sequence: TGTGCCACCAGTGAGCCCGGACAGGTCCAAGAGACCCAGTACTTC.

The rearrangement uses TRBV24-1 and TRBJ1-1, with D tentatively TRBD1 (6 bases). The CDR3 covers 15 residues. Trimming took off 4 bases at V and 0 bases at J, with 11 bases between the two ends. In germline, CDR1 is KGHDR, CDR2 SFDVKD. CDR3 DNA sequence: TGTGCCACCAGTGAATCCGGGACACTGAACACTGAAGCTTTCTTT. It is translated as CATSESGTLNTEAFF.

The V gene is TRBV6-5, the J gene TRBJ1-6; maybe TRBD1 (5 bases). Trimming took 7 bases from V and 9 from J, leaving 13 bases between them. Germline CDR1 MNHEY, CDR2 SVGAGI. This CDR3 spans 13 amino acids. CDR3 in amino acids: CASIGDFGSPLHF. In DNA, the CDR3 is TGTGCCAGCATCGGGGACTTTGGTTCACCCCTCCACTTT.

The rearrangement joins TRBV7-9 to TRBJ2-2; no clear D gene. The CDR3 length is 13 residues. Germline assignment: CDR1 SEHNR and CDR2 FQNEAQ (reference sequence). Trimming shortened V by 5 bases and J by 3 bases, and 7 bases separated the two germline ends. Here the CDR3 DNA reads TGTGCCAGCAGCGTCGCGGACACCGGGGAGCTGTTTTTT. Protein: CASSVADTGELFF. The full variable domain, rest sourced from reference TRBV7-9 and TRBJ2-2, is DTGVSQNPRHKITKRGQNVTFRCDPISEHNRLYWYRQTLGQGPEFLTYFQNEAQLEKSRLLSDRFSAERPKGSFSTLEIQRTEQGDSAMYLCASSVADTGELFFGEGSRLTVL.

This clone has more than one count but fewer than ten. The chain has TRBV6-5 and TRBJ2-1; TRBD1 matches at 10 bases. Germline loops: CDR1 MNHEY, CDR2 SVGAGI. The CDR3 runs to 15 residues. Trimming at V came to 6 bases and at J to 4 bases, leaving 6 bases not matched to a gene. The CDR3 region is CASRNGQGGYNEQFF. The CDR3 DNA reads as TGTGCCAGCAGGAACGGACAGGGGGGGTACAATGAGCAGTTCTTC.

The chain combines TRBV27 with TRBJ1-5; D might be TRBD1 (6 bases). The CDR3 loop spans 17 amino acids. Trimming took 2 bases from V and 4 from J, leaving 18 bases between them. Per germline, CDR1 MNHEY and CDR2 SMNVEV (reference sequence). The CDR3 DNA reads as TGTGCCAGCAGTTTACTCCCTCCCGACAGGTTGAATCAGCCCCAGCATTTT. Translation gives CASSLLPPDRLNQPQHF.

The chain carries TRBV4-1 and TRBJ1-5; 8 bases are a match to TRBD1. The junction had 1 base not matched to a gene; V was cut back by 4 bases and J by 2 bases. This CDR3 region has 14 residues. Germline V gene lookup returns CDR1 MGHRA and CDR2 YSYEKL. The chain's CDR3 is CASSPGQGNQPQHF. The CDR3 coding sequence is TGCGCCAGCAGCCCGGGACAGGGCAATCAGCCCCAGCATTTT.

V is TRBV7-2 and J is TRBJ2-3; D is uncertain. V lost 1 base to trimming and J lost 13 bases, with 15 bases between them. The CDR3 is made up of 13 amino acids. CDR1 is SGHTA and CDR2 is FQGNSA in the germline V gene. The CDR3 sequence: CASSLEVPSIKYF. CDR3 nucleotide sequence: TGTGCCAGCAGCTTAGAGGTACCCTCGATAAAGTATTTT.

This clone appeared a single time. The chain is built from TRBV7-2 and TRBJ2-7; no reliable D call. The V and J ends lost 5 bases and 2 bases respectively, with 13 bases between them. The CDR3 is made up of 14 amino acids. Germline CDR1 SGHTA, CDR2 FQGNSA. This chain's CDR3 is CASSQDLITYEQYF. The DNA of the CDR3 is TGTGCCAGCAGCCAAGACTTGATCACCTACGAGCAGTACTTC.

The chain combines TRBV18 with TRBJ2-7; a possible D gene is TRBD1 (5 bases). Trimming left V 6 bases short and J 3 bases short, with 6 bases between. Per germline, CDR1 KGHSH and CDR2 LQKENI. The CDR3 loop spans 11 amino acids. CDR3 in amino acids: CASSDSYEQYF. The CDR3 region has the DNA TGTGCCAGCTCCGACAGCTACGAGCAGTACTTC.

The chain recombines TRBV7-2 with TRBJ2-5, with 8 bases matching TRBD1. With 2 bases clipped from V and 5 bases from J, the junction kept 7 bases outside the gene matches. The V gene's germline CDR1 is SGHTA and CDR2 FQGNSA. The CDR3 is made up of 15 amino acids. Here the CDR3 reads CASSLQGAVGETQYF. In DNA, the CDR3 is TGTGCCAGCAGCTTACAGGGGGCGGTAGGGGAGACCCAGTACTTC.

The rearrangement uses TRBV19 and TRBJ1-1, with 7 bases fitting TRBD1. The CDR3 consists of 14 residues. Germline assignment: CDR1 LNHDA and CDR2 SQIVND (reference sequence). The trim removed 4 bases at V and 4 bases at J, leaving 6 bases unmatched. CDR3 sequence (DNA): TGTGCCAGTAGTACGACGACAGGGATCACTGAAGCTTTCTTT. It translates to CASSTTTGITEAFF.

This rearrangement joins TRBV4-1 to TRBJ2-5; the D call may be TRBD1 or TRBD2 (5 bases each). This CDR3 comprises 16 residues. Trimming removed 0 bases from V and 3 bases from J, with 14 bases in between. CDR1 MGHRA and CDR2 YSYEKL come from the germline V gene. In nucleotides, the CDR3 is TGCGCCAGCAGCCAAGAAATGAGGGGCCAGGAAGAGACCCAGTACTTC. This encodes CASSQEMRGQEETQYF.

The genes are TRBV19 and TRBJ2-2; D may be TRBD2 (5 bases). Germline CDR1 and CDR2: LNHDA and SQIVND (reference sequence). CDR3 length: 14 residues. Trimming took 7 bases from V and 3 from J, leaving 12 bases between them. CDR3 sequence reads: CASTGEGDTGELFF. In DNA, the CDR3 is TGTGCCAGTACGGGCGAGGGAGACACCGGGGAGCTGTTTTTT.

CDR3 nucleotides: TGTGCCAGCAGCTTAGCCCTAGCGCAGTACAATGAGCAGTTCTTC. It specifies CASSLALAQYNEQFF. V and J are TRBV11-2 and TRBJ2-1; possibly TRBD2 for D (6 bases). This CDR3 has 15 amino acids. Germline V CDR1 and CDR2: SGHAT, FQNNGV. Between the trimmed V and J ends, which lost 1 base and 4 bases, there was a span of 11 bases.

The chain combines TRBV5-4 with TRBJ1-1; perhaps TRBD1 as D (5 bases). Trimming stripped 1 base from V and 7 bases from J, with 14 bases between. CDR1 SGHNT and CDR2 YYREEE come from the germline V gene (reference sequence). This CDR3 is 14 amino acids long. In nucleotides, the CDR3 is TGTGCCAGCAGCTTGCGGGACGTAGAAATTGAAGCTTTCTTT. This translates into CASSLRDVEIEAFF.

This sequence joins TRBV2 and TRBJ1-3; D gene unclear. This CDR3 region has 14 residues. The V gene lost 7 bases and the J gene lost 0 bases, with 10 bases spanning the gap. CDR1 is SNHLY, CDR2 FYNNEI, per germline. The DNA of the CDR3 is TGTGCCAGCACAGACGACCCCTCTGGAAACACCATATATTTT. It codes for CASTDDPSGNTIYF.

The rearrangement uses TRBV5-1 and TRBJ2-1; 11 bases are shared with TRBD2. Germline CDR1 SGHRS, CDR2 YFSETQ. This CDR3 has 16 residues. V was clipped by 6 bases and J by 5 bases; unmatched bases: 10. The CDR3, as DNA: TGCGCCAGCACCCCAGTCCCGACTAGCGGGAACAATGAGCAGTTCTTC. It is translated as CASTPVPTSGNNEQFF.

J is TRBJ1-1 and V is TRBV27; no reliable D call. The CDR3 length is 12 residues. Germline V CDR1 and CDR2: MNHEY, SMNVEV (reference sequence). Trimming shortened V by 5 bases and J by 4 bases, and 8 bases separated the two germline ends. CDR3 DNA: TGTGCCAGCAGTGGGCCGGGCACTGAAGCTTTCTTT. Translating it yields CASSGPGTEAFF.

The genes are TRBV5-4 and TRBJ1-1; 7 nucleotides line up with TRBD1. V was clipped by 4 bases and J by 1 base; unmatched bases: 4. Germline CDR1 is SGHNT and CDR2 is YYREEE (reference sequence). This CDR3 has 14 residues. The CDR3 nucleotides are TGTGCCAGCAGCCCATGGACAGGGAACACTGAAGCTTTCTTT. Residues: CASSPWTGNTEAFF.

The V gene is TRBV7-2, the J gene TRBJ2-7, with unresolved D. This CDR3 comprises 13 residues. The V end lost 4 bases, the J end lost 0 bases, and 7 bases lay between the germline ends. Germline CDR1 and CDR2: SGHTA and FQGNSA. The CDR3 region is CASSSQSSYEQYF. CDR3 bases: TGTGCCAGCAGCTCACAGAGCTCCTACGAGCAGTACTTC.

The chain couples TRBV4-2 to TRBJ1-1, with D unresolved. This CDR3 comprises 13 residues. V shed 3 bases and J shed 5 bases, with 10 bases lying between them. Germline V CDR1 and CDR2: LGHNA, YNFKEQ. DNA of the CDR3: TGTGCCAGCAGCCAGAGCATGGGGACTGAAGCTTTCTTT. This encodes CASSQSMGTEAFF.

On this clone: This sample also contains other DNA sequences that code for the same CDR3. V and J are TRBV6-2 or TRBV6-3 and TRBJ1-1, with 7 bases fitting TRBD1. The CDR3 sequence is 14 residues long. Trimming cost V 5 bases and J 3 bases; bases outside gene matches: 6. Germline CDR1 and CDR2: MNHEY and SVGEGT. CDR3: CASSGEGAYTEAFF. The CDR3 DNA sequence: TGTGCCAGCAGTGGGGAGGGGGCATACACTGAAGCTTTCTTT.

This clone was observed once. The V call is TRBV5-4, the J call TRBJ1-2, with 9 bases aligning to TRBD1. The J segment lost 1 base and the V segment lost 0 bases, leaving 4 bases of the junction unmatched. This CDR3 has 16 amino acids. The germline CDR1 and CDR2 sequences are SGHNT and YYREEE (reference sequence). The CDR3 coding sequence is TGTGCCAGCAGCTTGGGGACAGGGGCCGGTAACTATGGCTACACCTTC. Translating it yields CASSLGTGAGNYGYTF.

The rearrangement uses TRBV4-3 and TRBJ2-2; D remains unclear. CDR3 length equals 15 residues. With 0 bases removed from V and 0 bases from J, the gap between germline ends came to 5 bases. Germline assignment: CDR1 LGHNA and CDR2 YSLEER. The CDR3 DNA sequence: TGCGCCAGCAGCCAAGAAGGAGCGAACACCGGGGAGCTGTTTTTT. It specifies CASSQEGANTGELFF.

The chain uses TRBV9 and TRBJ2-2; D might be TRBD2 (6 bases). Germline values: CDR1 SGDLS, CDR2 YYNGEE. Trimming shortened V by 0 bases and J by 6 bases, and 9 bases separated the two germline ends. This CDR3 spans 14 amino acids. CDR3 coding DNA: TGTGCCAGCAGCGTAGTGGAGGGTTCCGGGGAGCTGTTTTTT. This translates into CASSVVEGSGELFF.

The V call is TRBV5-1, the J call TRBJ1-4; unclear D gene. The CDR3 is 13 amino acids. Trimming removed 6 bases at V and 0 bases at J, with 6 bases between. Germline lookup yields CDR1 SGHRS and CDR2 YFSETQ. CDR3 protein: CASKRATNEKLFF. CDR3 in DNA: TGCGCCAGCAAACGTGCAACTAATGAAAAACTGTTTTTT.

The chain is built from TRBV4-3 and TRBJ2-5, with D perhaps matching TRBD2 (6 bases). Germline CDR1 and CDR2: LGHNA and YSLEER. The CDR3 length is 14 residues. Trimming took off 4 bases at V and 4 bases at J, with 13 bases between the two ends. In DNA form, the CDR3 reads TGCGCCAGCAGCCCCTGGAGGGGCGGAGAGACCCAGTACTTC. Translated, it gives CASSPWRGGETQYF.

In DNA form, the CDR3 reads TGTGCCAGCAGTCCCGGGACAGGGAGAGGAGATCAGCCCCAGCATTTT. Translating it yields CASSPGTGRGDQPQHF. The chain recombines TRBV28 with TRBJ1-5; 9 bases are a match to TRBD1. The CDR3 length is 16 residues. Germline V CDR1 and CDR2: MDHEN, SYDVKM. V shed 5 bases and J 5 bases; nucleotides not matched to a gene: 10. The variable domain in full, completed from reference TRBV28 and TRBJ1-5, reads DVKVTQSSRYLVKRTGEKVFLECVQDMDHENMFWYRQDPGLGLRLIYFSYDVKMKEKGDIPEGYSVSREKKERFSLILESASTNQTSMYLCASSPGTGRGDQPQHFGDGTRLSIL.